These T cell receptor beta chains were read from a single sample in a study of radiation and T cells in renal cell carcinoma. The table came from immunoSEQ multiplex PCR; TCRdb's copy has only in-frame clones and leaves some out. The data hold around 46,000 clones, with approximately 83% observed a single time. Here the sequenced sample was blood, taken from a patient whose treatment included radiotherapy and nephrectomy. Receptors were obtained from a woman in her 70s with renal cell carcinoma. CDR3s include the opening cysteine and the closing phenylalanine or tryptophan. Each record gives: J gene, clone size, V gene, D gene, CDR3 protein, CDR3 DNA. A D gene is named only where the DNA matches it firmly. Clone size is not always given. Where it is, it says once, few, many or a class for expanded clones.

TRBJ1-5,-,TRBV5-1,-,CASSLGETGQPQHF,TGCGCCAGCAGCTTGGGGGAGACAGGTCAGCCCCAGCATTTT
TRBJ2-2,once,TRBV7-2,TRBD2,CASPASGRRTGELFF,TGTGCCAGCCCGGCTAGCGGGAGGCGGACCGGGGAGCTGTTTTTT
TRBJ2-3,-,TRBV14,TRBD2,CASSQLAGAPFTDTQYF,TGTGCCAGCAGCCAGCTAGCGGGGGCCCCCTTCACAGATACGCAGTATTTT
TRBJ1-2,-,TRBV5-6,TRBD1,CASSPDRFGYTF,TGTGCCAGCAGCCCGGACAGGTTTGGCTACACCTTC
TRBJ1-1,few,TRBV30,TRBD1,CASTGGTEAFF,TGTGCCTCGACAGGGGGGACTGAAGCTTTCTTT
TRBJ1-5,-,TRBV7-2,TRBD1,CASSVDRGGQPQHF,TGTGCCAGCAGCGTGGACAGGGGTGGTCAGCCCCAGCATTTT
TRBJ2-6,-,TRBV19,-,CASSIWQSSGANVLTF,TGTGCCAGTAGTATATGGCAGTCCTCTGGGGCCAACGTCCTGACTTTC
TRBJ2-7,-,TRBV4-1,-,CASSQVIADATYEQYF,TGCGCCAGCAGCCAAGTGATCGCGGACGCAACCTACGAGCAGTACTTC
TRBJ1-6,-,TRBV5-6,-,CASSLDHNSPLHF,TGTGCCAGCAGCTTGGATCACAATTCACCCCTCCACTTT
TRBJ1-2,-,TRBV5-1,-,CASSTDSGNYGYTF,TGCGCCAGCAGCACAGACAGCGGTAACTATGGCTACACCTTC